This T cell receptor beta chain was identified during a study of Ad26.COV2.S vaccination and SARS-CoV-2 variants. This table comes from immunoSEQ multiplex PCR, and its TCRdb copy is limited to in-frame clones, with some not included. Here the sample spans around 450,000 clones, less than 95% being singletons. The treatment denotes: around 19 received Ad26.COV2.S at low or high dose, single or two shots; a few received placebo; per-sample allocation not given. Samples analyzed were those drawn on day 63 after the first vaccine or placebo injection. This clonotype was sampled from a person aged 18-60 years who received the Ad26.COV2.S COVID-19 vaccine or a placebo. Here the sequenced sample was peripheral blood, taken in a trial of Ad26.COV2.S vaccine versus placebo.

Here the CDR3 DNA reads TGTGCCAGCAGCTTAACCCTGGACAGGGCAGATACGCAGTATTTT. Translation: CASSLTLDRADTQYF. The genes are TRBV7-3 and TRBJ2-3, with TRBD1 matching over 8 bases. This CDR3 region has 15 residues. V shed 0 bases and J 4 bases; nucleotides not matched to a gene: 3. CDR1 is SGHTA, CDR2 FQGTGA, per germline.